This section outlines one T cell receptor (beta chain) sequence together with its context. TEMRA cells were enriched by FACS, while CD8+ and CD4+ T cells were obtained through a negative isolation that was performed magnetically. The authors reverse transcribed about 0.5 to 1 ug RNA with random hexamers. TCRdb analysed the immunoSEQ multiplex PCR reads with MiXCR anew, one entry per CDR3 protein. The table includes 120,000 or so distinct CDR3 sequences, roughly 94% detected once. The CDR3 is made up of 16 amino acids. Germline CDR1 is MNHEY and CDR2 is SVGEGT. V lost 5 bases to trimming and J lost 7 bases; unmatched junction nucleotides: 16. The data were taken from a study of CD8 T cells in Susac syndrome.

This TCR derives from a human donor in good health. Specimen: CD4+ T cells from PBMCs. This sequence joins TRBV6-2 or TRBV6-3 and TRBJ2-5, with 7 bases matching TRBD1. The DNA of the CDR3 is TGTGCCAGCAGTGACGGACAGGTCGGTGGTTCCGGGACCCAGTACTTC. This codes for CASSDGQVGGSGTQYF.